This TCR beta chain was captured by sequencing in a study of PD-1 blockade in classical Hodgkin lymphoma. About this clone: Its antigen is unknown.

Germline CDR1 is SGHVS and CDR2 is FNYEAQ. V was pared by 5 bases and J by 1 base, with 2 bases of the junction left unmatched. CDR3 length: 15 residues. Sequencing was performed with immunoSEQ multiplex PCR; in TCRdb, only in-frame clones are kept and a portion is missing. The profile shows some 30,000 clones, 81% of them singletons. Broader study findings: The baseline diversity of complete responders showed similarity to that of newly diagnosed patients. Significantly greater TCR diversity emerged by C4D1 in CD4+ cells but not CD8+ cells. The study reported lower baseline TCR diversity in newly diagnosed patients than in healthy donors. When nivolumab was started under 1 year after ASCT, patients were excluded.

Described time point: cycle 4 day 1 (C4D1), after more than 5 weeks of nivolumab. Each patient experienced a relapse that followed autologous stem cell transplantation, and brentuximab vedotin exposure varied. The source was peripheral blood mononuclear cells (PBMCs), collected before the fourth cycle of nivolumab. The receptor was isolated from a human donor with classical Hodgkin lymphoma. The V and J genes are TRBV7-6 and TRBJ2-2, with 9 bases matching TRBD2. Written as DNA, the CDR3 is TGTGCCAGCAGCCAGACTAGCGGGAACACCGGGGAGCTGTTTTTT. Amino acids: CASSQTSGNTGELFF. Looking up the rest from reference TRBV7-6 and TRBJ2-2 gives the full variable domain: GAGVSQSPRYKVTKRGQDVALRCDPISGHVSLYWYRQALGQGPEFLTYFNYEAQQDKSGLPNDRFSAERPEGSISTLTIQRTEQRDSAMYRCASSQTSGNTGELFFGEGSRLTVL.